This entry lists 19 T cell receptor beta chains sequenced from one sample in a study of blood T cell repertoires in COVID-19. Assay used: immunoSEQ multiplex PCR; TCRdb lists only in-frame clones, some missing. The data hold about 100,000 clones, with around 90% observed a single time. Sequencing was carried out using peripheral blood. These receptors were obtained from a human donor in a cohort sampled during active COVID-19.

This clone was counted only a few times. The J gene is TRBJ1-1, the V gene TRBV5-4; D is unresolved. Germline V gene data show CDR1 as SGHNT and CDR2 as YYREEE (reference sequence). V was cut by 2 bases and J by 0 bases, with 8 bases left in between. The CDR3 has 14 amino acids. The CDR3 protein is CASSLNIVNTEAFF. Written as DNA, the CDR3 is TGTGCCAGCAGCTTAAATATAGTGAACACTGAAGCTTTCTTT.

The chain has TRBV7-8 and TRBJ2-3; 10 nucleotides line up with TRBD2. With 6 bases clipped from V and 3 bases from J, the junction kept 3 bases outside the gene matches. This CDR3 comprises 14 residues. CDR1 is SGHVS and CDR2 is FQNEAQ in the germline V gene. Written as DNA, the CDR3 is TGTGCCAGCAGAGCGGGGGGGAATACAGATACGCAGTATTTT. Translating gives CASRAGGNTDTQYF.

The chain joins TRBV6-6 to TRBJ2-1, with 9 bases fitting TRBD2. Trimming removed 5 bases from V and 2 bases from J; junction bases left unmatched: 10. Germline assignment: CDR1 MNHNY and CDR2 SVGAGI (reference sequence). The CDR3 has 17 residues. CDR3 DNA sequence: TGTGCCAGCAGTCGACCCTCTAGCGGGAACCCCTACAATGAGCAGTTCTTC. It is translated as CASSRPSSGNPYNEQFF.

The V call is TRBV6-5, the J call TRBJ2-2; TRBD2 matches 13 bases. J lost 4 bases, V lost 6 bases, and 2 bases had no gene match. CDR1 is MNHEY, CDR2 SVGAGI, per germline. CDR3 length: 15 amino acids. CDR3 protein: CASSRTSGGTGELFF. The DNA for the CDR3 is TGTGCCAGCAGCCGGACTAGCGGGGGCACCGGGGAGCTGTTTTTT.

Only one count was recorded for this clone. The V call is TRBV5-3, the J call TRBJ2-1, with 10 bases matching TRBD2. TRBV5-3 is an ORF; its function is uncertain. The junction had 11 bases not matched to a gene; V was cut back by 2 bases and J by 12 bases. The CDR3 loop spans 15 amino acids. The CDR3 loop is CARSFKREGALGQFF. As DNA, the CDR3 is TGTGCCAGAAGCTTTAAGCGGGAGGGTGCCTTAGGGCAGTTCTTC.

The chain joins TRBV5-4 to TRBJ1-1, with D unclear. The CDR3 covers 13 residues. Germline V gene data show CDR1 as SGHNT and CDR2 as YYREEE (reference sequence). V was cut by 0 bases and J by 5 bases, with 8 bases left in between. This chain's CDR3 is CASSLDGLTEAFF. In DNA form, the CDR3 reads TGTGCCAGCAGCTTGGACGGACTTACTGAAGCTTTCTTT.

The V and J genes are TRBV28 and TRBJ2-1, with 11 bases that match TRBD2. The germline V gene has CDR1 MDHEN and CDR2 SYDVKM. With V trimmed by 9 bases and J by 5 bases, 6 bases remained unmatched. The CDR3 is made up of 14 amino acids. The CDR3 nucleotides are TGTGCCAGTTTAGCGGGAGGGCTCCACAATGAGCAGTTCTTC. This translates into CASLAGGLHNEQFF. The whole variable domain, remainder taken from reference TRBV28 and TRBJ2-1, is DVKVTQSSRYLVKRTGEKVFLECVQDMDHENMFWYRQDPGLGLRLIYFSYDVKMKEKGDIPEGYSVSREKKERFSLILESASTNQTSMYLCASLAGGLHNEQFFGPGTRLTVL.

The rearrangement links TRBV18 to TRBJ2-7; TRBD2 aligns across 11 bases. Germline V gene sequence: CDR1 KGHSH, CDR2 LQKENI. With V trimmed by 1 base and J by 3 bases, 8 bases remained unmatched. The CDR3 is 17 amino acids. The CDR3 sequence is CASSPQVAGGAFYEQYF. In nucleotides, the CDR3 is TGTGCCAGCTCACCACAGGTAGCGGGAGGGGCCTTCTACGAGCAGTACTTC.

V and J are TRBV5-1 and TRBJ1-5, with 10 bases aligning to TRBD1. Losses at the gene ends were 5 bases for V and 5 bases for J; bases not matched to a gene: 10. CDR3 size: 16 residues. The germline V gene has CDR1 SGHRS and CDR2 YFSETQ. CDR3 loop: CASRDADRGLDQPQHF. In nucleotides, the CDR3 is TGCGCCAGCAGAGACGCCGACAGGGGGCTTGATCAGCCCCAGCATTTT.

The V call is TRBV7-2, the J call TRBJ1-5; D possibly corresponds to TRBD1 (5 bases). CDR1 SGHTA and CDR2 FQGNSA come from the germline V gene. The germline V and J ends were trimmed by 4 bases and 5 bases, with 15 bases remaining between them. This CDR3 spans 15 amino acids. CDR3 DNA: TGTGCCAGCAGCTCCGACAGTTTGAATTATCAGCCCCAGCATTTT. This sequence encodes CASSSDSLNYQPQHF.

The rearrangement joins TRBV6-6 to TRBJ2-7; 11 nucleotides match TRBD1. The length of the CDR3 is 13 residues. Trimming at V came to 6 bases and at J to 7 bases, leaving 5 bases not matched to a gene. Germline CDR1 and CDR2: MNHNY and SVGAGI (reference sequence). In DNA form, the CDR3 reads TGTGCCAGCAGGGGACAGGGGGACGATGAGCAGTACTTC. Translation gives CASRGQGDDEQYF.

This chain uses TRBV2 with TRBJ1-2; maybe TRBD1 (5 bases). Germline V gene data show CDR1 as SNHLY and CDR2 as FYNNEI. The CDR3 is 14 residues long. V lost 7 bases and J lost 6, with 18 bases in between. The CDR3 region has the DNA TGTGCCAGCAACGCAGACCGGTTCAGGGATGGCTACACCTTC. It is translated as CASNADRFRDGYTF.

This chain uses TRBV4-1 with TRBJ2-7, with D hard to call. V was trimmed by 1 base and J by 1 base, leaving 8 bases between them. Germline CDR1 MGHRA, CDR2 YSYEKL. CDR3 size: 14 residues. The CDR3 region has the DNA TGCGCCAGCAGCCAAGTCAGGCCTTCCTACGAGCAGTACTTC. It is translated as CASSQVRPSYEQYF.

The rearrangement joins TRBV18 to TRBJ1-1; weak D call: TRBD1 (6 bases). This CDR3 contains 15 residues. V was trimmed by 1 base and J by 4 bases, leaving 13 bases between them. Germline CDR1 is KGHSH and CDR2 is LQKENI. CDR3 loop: CASSPHPGHRTEAFF. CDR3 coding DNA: TGTGCCAGCTCACCACATCCGGGACACCGCACTGAAGCTTTCTTT.

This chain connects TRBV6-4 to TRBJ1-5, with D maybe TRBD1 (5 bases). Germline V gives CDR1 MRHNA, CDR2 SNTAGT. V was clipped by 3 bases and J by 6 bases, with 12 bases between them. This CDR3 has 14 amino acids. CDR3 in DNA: TGTGCCAGCAGTGAAAGGCCGGGGGGTCAGCCCCAGCATTTT. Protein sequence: CASSERPGGQPQHF.

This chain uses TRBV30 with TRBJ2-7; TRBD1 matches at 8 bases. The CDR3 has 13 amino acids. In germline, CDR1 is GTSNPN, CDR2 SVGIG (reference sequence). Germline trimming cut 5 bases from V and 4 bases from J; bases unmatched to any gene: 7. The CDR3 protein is CAWERTGIYEQYF. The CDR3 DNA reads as TGTGCCTGGGAAAGGACAGGGATTTACGAGCAGTACTTC.

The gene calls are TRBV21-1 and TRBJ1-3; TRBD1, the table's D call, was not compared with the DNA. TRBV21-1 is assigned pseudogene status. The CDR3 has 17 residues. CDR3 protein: CASSNFQGPNVGNTIYF. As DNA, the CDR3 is TGTGCCAGCAGCAATTTTCAGGGGCCAAATGTGGGTAACACCATATATTTT.

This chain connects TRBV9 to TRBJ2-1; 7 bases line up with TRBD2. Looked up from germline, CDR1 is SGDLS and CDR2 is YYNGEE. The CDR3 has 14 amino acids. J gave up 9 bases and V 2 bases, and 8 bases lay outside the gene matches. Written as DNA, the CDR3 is TGTGCCAGCAGCGTCCTAGCGGTTGGGCGTGAGCAGTTCTTC. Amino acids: CASSVLAVGREQFF.

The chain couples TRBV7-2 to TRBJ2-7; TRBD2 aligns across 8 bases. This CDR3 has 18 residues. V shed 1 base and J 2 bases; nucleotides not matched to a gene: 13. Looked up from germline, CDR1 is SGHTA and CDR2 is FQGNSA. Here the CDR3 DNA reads TGTGCCAGCAGCTTAGGACTTAAGATCGGCGGGGGGACCTACGAGCAGTACTTC. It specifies CASSLGLKIGGGTYEQYF.